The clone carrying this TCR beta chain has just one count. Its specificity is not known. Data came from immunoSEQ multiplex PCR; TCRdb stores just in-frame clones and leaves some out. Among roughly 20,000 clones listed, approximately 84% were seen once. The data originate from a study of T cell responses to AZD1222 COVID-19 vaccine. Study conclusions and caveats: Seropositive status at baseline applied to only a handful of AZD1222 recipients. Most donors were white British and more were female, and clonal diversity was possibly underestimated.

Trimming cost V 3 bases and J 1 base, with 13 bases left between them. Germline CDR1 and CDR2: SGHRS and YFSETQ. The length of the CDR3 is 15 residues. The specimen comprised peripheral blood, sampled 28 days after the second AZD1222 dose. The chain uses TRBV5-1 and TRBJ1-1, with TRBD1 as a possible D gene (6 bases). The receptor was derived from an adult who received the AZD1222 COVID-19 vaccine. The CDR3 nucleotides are TGCGCCAGCAGCTACCAGGGACAAGAGAACACTGAAGCTTTCTTT. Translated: CASSYQGQENTEAFF.